These 2 T cell receptor beta chains were all obtained from the same sample, sequenced in a study of post-analysis software for immune sequencing data. Study results and caveats: The five TRBV segments detected at higher frequency in patients than in controls included TRBV5-6, TRBV5-1 and TRBV20-1.

These receptors' antigens are unknown. Included in the TCR beta cDNA libraries were unique molecular identifiers. TCRdb recomputed calls from the PCR reads with MiXCR, one row per CDR3 protein. This repertoire shows some 690,000 distinct CDR3 sequences, about 32% found once; its top ten account for about 0.5%. Sequenced sample: blood. These receptors all come from a girl between 10 and 17 years old with multiple sclerosis.

This clonotype was seen more than once but under ten times. The V and J genes are TRBV7-2 and TRBJ2-6, with D perhaps matching TRBD2 (6 bases). Between the trimmed V and J ends, which lost 2 bases and 4 bases, there was a span of 15 bases. CDR3 length equals 17 residues. Germline lookup yields CDR1 SGHTA and CDR2 FQGNSA. The CDR3, as DNA: TGTGCCAGCAGCTTACGGTGGAGGGCTGTGGGGGCCAACGTCCTGACTTTC. Protein: CASSLRWRAVGANVLTF.

The chain combines TRBV7-2 with TRBJ1-2; the match to TRBD1 covers 9 bases. The V gene end was trimmed by 4 bases and the J gene end by 0 bases; junction bases not matched to a gene: 3. Germline loops: CDR1 SGHTA, CDR2 FQGNSA. The CDR3 is made up of 15 amino acids. CDR3 sequence reads: CASSSTGGANYGYTF. As DNA, the CDR3 is TGTGCCAGCAGCTCGACAGGGGGAGCTAACTATGGCTACACCTTC.